This TCR beta chain was observed in a study of early T cells in non-severe SARS-CoV-2 infection. The overall study: Alpha and beta chains were unpaired, from unsorted whole-blood bulk RNA. The study, taken as a whole, reports: The matching step, a VDJdb search, favored anti-spike CD8 responses and missed private and CD4 specificities.

Researchers attached unique molecular identifiers to individual cDNA molecules. TCRdb itself ran the 5' RACE reads through MiXCR, one entry per CDR3 protein. The sample records approximately 43,000 distinct CDR3 sequences, 7.1% being singletons. The CDR3 contains 13 residues. V lost 6 bases, J lost 2 bases, and 8 bases lay in between. CDR1 is MNHNS and CDR2 is SASEGT in the germline V gene. About this clonotype: Its antigen is unknown.

The sequenced material came from whole blood. The chain is built from TRBV6-1 and TRBJ1-5; D remains ambiguous. This clonotype originated in an adult who was a healthcare worker with PCR-confirmed SARS-CoV-2 infection or an uninfected control (not recorded which). The CDR3 DNA sequence: TGTGCCAGCAGGGCTGTCCGCAATCAGCCCCAGCATTTT. It specifies CASRAVRNQPQHF.